These 3 T cell receptor beta chains share one sample of origin, sequenced in a study of identical twins. MiXCR, run by TCRdb on the 5' RACE reads, gives a single entry per CDR3 protein. The sample holds some 500,000 distinct CDR3 sequences; roughly an eighth are singletons and the top ten take approximately 1%. The sample was also reused in another study, on yellow fever vaccine responses in identical twins.

Sequences were obtained from CD4+ T cells sorted from blood. The receptor source for this set is a woman between 18 and 29 years old in good health.

The sample holds a few counts of this clonotype. CDR3 sequence (DNA): TGTGCCAGCTCACCGTCCGAGGGGATATCCTACGAGCAGTACTTC. This codes for CASSPSEGISYEQYF. The chain has TRBV18 and TRBJ2-7; D is perhaps TRBD1 or TRBD2 (5 bases each). V was cut by 3 bases and J by 1 base, with 13 bases left in between. CDR1 is KGHSH, CDR2 LQKENI, per germline. CDR3 length: 15 amino acids.

This clonotype was counted between two and nine times. This chain uses TRBV4-1 with TRBJ2-3; 7 nucleotides match TRBD1. The germline V gene encodes CDR1 MGHRA and CDR2 YSYEKL. J was trimmed by 4 bases and V by 2 bases; bases with no gene match: 6. The CDR3 length is 15 residues. In DNA form, the CDR3 reads TGCGCCAGCAGCCAACCCGACAGGGTGGCAGATACGCAGTATTTT. Protein: CASSQPDRVADTQYF.

V and J are TRBV2 and TRBJ2-7, with TRBD1 matching over 8 bases. In germline, CDR1 is SNHLY, CDR2 FYNNEI. J was trimmed by 1 base and V by 6 bases; bases with no gene match: 11. CDR3 length equals 16 residues. The CDR3 loop reads CASRRAGQGRSYEQYF. The CDR3 region has the DNA TGTGCCAGCAGGAGGGCCGGACAGGGTAGGTCCTACGAGCAGTACTTC.